Included here is one TCR beta chain sequence, with context. Its antigen is not known. The same CDR3 arises from other DNA sequences in this sample as well. The repertoire was sequenced with immunoSEQ multiplex PCR; TCRdb's copy has only in-frame clones and lacks some. This sample has millions of clones, with about 95% found just once. This sample is drawn from a study of shared clonotypes between healthy human individuals. Overall study: Donor ages ranged 18 to 49 years: a couple of women, a few men. Three plates each covered CD4 naive and memory; CD8 naive two, CD8 memory one. Study-level results: It was the non-shared clonotypes that had lower generation probabilities than clonotypes shared by all four donors. Investigators expected sequencing depth to affect clonotype sharing among donors.

Positive CCR7 selection of CD45RO-negative cells yielded the naive CD8 cells, and terminally differentiated effector memory CD45RA+ cells were excluded. This TCR was sampled from a man younger than 30 in good health. The sample was naive CD8+ T cells sorted from blood.

The DNA for the CDR3 is TGCAGCGTTGAAGGGGGAACCGAAGGGGGCTACACCTTC. Its translation: CSVEGGTEGGYTF. This chain connects TRBV29-1 to TRBJ1-2; D not certain. Trimming removed 1 base at V and 8 bases at J, with 14 bases between. In germline, CDR1 is SQVTM, CDR2 ANQGSEA. This CDR3 is 13 amino acids long.